Sequencing of this T cell receptor beta chain was carried out in a study of cytomegalovirus exposure and HLA in healthy donors. Whole-study findings and limits: Later analysis found that TCR beta chains associated with HLA were more clonally expanded than other, equally common chains. It was approximately 150 TCR beta chains that were listed as cytomegalovirus-associated. Serostatus for CMV was the only available immune exposure information.

PCR amplification relied on 60 Vbeta primers (plus 13 Jbeta primers). TCRdb's copy holds only in-frame clones and misses some; the assay was immunoSEQ multiplex PCR. With 200,000 to 250,000 clones in the sample, the ten largest clones hold less than 1%. All donors participated as healthy donors of bone marrow. Concerning this clone itself: Antigen: not known.

Trimming removed 5 bases at V and 2 bases at J, with 14 bases between. In germline, CDR1 is SGHKS, CDR2 YYEKEE (reference sequence). The CDR3 is 15 residues long. The chain uses TRBV5-5 and TRBJ1-5; no firm D call. This receptor was taken from a woman aged 25 to 39 in good health and CMV-seropositive. The sequenced material came from PBMCs. CDR3 bases: TGTGCCAGCAGTCGCGGGCCCCTACGCAATCAGCCCCAGCATTTT. Residues: CASSRGPLRNQPQHF.